Below, one T cell receptor (beta chain) is given with its context. Its antigen is currently unknown. Total RNA extracted from each sample amounted to at least 5.5 micrograms. This sample is part of a study of blood T cells in healthy people across ages. Using a J-beta primer mix together with a sample-barcoded 5' primer, a second PCR was run for about 6 to 11 cycles. In TCRdb, the 5' RACE reads were re-called with MiXCR into one record per CDR3 protein. The sample includes around 1.1 million distinct CDR3 sequences, 35% to 40% seen only once; the top ten take under 15%. The CDR3 length is 14 residues. CDR1 is ENHRY and CDR2 is SYGVKD in the germline V gene. The V and J ends lost 10 bases and 1 base respectively, with 16 bases between them. Whole-study results and caveats: Roughly linearly, TCR beta diversity per million T cells fell as age increased.

V and J are TRBV10-3 and TRBJ2-5, with D unresolved. The specimen sequenced was blood. The clonotype comes from a man aged 18-30 years in good health. The CDR3: CATLETRSQETQYF. CDR3 nucleotides: TGTGCCACCCTGGAAACCCGATCCCAAGAGACCCAGTACTTC.